This T cell receptor (beta chain) was identified in a study of a mutant IDH1 vaccine in newly diagnosed glioma. Study overall: In weeks 1, 3, 5, 7, 11, 15, 19 and 23, patients were vaccinated. Before enrollment, the patients had been treated with radiotherapy alone, temozolomide alone, or both together. Most of them had received both.

Time point here: week 23, last vaccination. The vaccine gave 300 ug of a 20-mer mutant IDH1 peptide subcutaneously per dose. Assay used: immunoSEQ multiplex PCR; TCRdb lists only in-frame clones, some missing. In the table there are approximately 50,000 clones, 85% to 90% of which are singletons. Of note for this clone: Its specificity is not known.

Overall study findings and caveats: Any relationship between pseudoprogression and changes in top peripheral T cell clonotypes seemed absent. Immune responses induced by the vaccine were seen in approximately 93% of patients, spanning multiple MHC alleles.

This sample comprised PBMCs, obtained from a glioma patient whose treatment included an IDH1 peptide vaccine. The receptor was derived from a man in his forties with glioma.

CDR3 bases: TGTGCCAGCAGCTCGGGGGGCTACAATCAGCCCCAGCATTTT. It translates to CASSSGGYNQPQHF. V and J are TRBV7-9 and TRBJ1-5; weak D call: TRBD1 (6 bases). The CDR3 length is 14 residues. CDR1 is SEHNR and CDR2 is FQNEAQ in the germline V gene (reference sequence). The V gene lost 4 bases and the J gene lost 3 bases, with 10 bases spanning the gap.